These 25 T cell receptor beta chains were sequenced from one sample in a study of blood T cell repertoires in COVID-19. Clones were read by immunoSEQ multiplex PCR, and TCRdb kept only the in-frame ones, dropping some. The sample lists approximately 110,000 clones; about nine tenths were seen once. Sequenced: peripheral blood. The receptors were sampled from a woman between 45 and 65 years old with acute or convalescent COVID-19.

This clone turned up a few times. Sequence at one end of the junction differs from germline and may be a read error. The rearrangement uses TRBV27 and TRBJ2-7, with 9 positions matching TRBD2. This CDR3 is 14 amino acids long. Germline V gives CDR1 MNHEY, CDR2 SMNVEV (reference sequence). This chain's CDR3 is CASKSKAAGGLSDF. Written as DNA, the CDR3 is TGTGCCAGCAAGTCCAAGGCGGCGGGAGGGTTATCGGACTTC.

The chain carries TRBV6-2 or TRBV6-3 and TRBJ1-1, with 7 positions matching TRBD1. Per the germline V gene, CDR1 is MNHEY and CDR2 is SVGEGT. V was clipped by 0 bases and J by 1 base; unmatched bases: 14. The CDR3 extends over 19 amino acids. CDR3 loop: CASSYSRQGRTSGNTEAFF. The CDR3 region has the DNA TGTGCCAGCAGTTACTCCCGACAGGGAAGGACTTCGGGGAACACTGAAGCTTTCTTT.

The chain combines TRBV30 with TRBJ1-2, with 10 bases that match TRBD1. The CDR3 length is 13 residues. V shed 8 bases, J shed 0 bases, and the junction held 3 bases outside the gene matches. Germline lookup yields CDR1 GTSNPN and CDR2 SVGIG (reference sequence). The CDR3 is CAGQGVANYGYTF. The CDR3 DNA is TGTGCCGGACAGGGGGTAGCTAACTATGGCTACACCTTC.

The gene calls are TRBV6-1 and TRBJ1-2, with 9 nucleotides matching TRBD1. There are 18 residues in the CDR3. V dropped 1 base and J dropped 4; count of bases not matched to a gene: 13. From germline, CDR1 is MNHNS and CDR2 SASEGT. This chain's CDR3 is CASSEERTGDYVGYGYTF. The CDR3 region has the DNA TGTGCCAGCAGTGAAGAGCGGACAGGGGATTACGTGGGCTATGGCTACACCTTC.

This clone has just one count. The chain is built from TRBV18 and TRBJ2-7, with D perhaps matching TRBD2 (6 bases). CDR1 KGHSH and CDR2 LQKENI come from the germline V gene. The CDR3 is made up of 13 amino acids. V gave up 2 bases and J gave up 3 bases, with 8 bases separating them. As DNA, the CDR3 is TGTGCCAGCTCACCAGGGACTGGCTACGAGCAGTACTTC. Amino acid sequence: CASSPGTGYEQYF.

The CDR3 loop is CASSQDPRGPGSGANVLTF. The DNA of the CDR3 is TGTGCCAGCAGCCAAGATCCGAGGGGGCCCGGCTCTGGGGCCAACGTCCTGACTTTC. The V call is TRBV3-1 (or the pseudogene TRBV3-2), the J call TRBJ2-6; 7 nucleotides match TRBD1. Germline V lookup: CDR1 LGHDT, CDR2 YNNKEL (reference sequence). V lost 0 bases and J lost 0; bases outside the gene matches: 8. The CDR3 loop spans 19 amino acids.

The CDR3 bases are TGTGCCAGCAGCTTAACGGGCACTGAAGCTTTCTTT. Protein sequence: CASSLTGTEAFF. The chain links TRBV7-9 to TRBJ1-1; D gene unclear. V was clipped by 2 bases and J by 4 bases, with 5 bases between them. This CDR3 is 12 amino acids long. CDR1 is SEHNR, CDR2 FQNEAQ, per germline (reference sequence).

Only one count was recorded for this clone. The V and J genes are TRBV5-4 and TRBJ1-1, with 7 bases lining up with TRBD1. V shed 0 bases and J 6 bases; nucleotides not matched to a gene: 5. This CDR3 is 14 amino acids long. Germline CDR1 SGHNT, CDR2 YYREEE (reference sequence). CDR3 sequence reads: CASSLVVTGAEAFF. CDR3 nucleotide sequence: TGTGCCAGCAGCTTGGTGGTCACAGGGGCTGAAGCTTTCTTT.

This clone was picked up one time. J is TRBJ2-7 and V is TRBV4-1; weak D call: TRBD1 (6 bases). Per the germline V gene, CDR1 is MGHRA and CDR2 is YSYEKL. Trimming took 2 bases from V and 7 from J, leaving 15 bases between them. The CDR3 is made up of 14 amino acids. The chain's CDR3 is CASSQPTGPLEQYF. DNA for the CDR3: TGCGCCAGCAGCCAACCAACAGGGCCGCTAGAGCAGTACTTC.

This clone was detected once. The rearrangement uses TRBV28 and TRBJ1-1; D remains unclear. The CDR3 sequence is 11 residues long. V lost 5 bases, J lost 5 bases, and 6 bases lay in between. Germline loops: CDR1 MDHEN, CDR2 SYDVKM. CDR3 DNA: TGTGCCAGCAGTCTTAGAACTGAAGCTTTCTTT. Translating it yields CASSLRTEAFF.

The gene calls are TRBV14 and TRBJ1-1, with D possibly matching TRBD1 (5 bases). The germline gives CDR1 SGHDN, CDR2 FVKESK. Deletions cut 0 bases from V and 3 bases from J, with 14 bases between. The CDR3 sequence is 16 residues long. CDR3 nucleotides: TGTGCCAGCAGCCAAGACCGGCAAGGGGTGTACACTGAAGCTTTCTTT. This encodes CASSQDRQGVYTEAFF.

This clone was counted a single time. This chain links TRBV7-8 with TRBJ2-7; 13 positions agree with TRBD2. Germline CDR1 is SGHVS and CDR2 is FQNEAQ. The CDR3 contains 16 residues. The trim removed 8 bases at V and 2 bases at J, leaving 9 bases unmatched. The CDR3 sequence: CASSRLAGGGAYEQYF. Here the CDR3 DNA reads TGTGCCAGCTCGAGACTAGCGGGAGGAGGGGCCTACGAGCAGTACTTC.

V and J are TRBV29-1 and TRBJ2-1; 9 nucleotides match TRBD2. This CDR3 is built from 15 residues. In germline, CDR1 is SQVTM, CDR2 ANQGSEA. V trimming: 1 base; J trimming: 5 bases; junction bases outside the gene matches: 6. DNA of the CDR3: TGCAGCGTTGAAGGGGGGCGGGAGGGCCACAATGAGCAGTTCTTC. It translates to CSVEGGREGHNEQFF.

The gene calls are TRBV3-1 (or the pseudogene TRBV3-2) and TRBJ2-2; D remains unclear. V was trimmed by 0 bases and J by 6 bases, leaving 14 bases between them. The CDR3 runs 16 residues. Germline CDR1 LGHDT, CDR2 YNNKEL (reference sequence). CDR3 DNA sequence: TGTGCCAGCAGCCAAGATTTAGGCCGAGAGGCCGGGGAGCTGTTTTTT. Its protein is CASSQDLGREAGELFF.

The genes are TRBV30 and TRBJ2-7, with TRBD2 identical over 9 bases. The ends lost 1 base at V and 4 bases at J; junction bases unmatched: 5. This CDR3 region has 14 residues. The V gene's germline CDR1 is GTSNPN and CDR2 SVGIG (reference sequence). The DNA of the CDR3 is TGTGCCTGGAGTGGAGGCGGGGGGGAATACGAGCAGTACTTC. Protein sequence: CAWSGGGGEYEQYF.

The chain carries TRBV6-5 and TRBJ2-2; D may be TRBD1 (7 bases). CDR1 is MNHEY, CDR2 SVGAGI, per germline. The V end was cut by 7 bases, the J end by 6 bases, with 18 bases between. The CDR3 covers 15 residues. The DNA of the CDR3 is TGTGCCAGCACCCGAGGGGGCGGGGTGGCCGGGGAGCTGTTTTTT. Translation gives CASTRGGGVAGELFF.

The chain uses TRBV6-6 and TRBJ1-5; 7 positions agree with TRBD1. V lost 0 bases and J lost 4; bases outside the gene matches: 6. Germline V gene lookup returns CDR1 MNHNY and CDR2 SVGAGI (reference sequence). The CDR3 covers 16 residues. CDR3 amino acids: CASSYSTGLGNQPQHF. The CDR3 bases are TGTGCCAGCAGTTACTCGACAGGGCTGGGAAATCAGCCCCAGCATTTT.

This rearrangement joins TRBV6-5 to TRBJ1-6, with 10 nucleotides matching TRBD1. The V gene's germline CDR1 is MNHEY and CDR2 SVGAGI. Trimming cost V 6 bases and J 9 bases; bases outside gene matches: 5. The CDR3 covers 14 residues. The DNA of the CDR3 is TGTGCCAGCAGGCCCGGACAGGGGGGTTCACCCCTCCACTTT. Amino acids: CASRPGQGGSPLHF.

V and J are TRBV18 and TRBJ1-1; tentative D call: TRBD1 (5 bases). V was shortened by 3 bases and J by 4 bases, with 15 bases between the two germline ends. CDR1 and CDR2 (germline): KGHSH, LQKENI. The CDR3 consists of 15 residues. CDR3 region: CASSPRRRGTTEAFF. The CDR3 DNA reads TGTGCCAGCTCACCCCGGAGAAGGGGAACCACTGAAGCTTTCTTT. Combining the CDR3 with reference TRBV18 and TRBJ1-1 gives the whole variable domain NAGVMQNPRHLVRRRGQEARLRCSPMKGHSHVYWYRQLPEEGLKFMVYLQKENIIDESGMPKERFSAEFPKEGPSILRIQQVVRGDSAAYFCASSPRRRGTTEAFFGQGTRLTVV.

The rearrangement joins TRBV24-1 to TRBJ2-1; D gene uncertain. Germline loops: CDR1 KGHDR, CDR2 SFDVKD. The CDR3 runs 12 residues. V was pared by 5 bases and J by 9 bases, with 10 bases between. This chain's CDR3 is CATSAYVGEQFF. DNA for the CDR3: TGTGCCACCAGTGCGTACGTCGGTGAGCAGTTCTTC.

This rearrangement joins TRBV2 to TRBJ2-1; 8 bases line up with TRBD2. The junction had 11 bases not matched to a gene; V was cut back by 3 bases and J by 10 bases. Germline V gene sequence: CDR1 SNHLY, CDR2 FYNNEI. The CDR3 totals 15 residues. CDR3 amino acids: CASSDEGLVVNEQFF. The CDR3 bases are TGTGCCAGCAGTGATGAGGGACTAGTAGTAAACGAGCAGTTCTTC.

The chain uses TRBV24-1 and TRBJ1-1, with D possibly matching TRBD1 (6 bases). This CDR3 comprises 16 residues. V was shortened by 4 bases and J by 1 base, with 15 bases between the two germline ends. The germline CDR1 and CDR2 sequences are KGHDR and SFDVKD. Written as DNA, the CDR3 is TGTGCCACCAGTGAAGGGGGAGACAGGCAGAACACTGAAGCTTTCTTT. Translation: CATSEGGDRQNTEAFF.

This clone was recorded only once. CDR3 in DNA: TGTGCCTGGAGCGTACTACACGGGGGGGAACAGTACTTC. It yields the protein CAWSVLHGGEQYF. The chain employs TRBV30 and TRBJ2-7; 8 bases are shared with TRBD2. J lost 10 bases, V lost 3 bases, and 11 bases had no gene match. Germline CDR1 and CDR2: GTSNPN and SVGIG (reference sequence). The CDR3 spans 13 residues.

This clone occurred a few times. J is TRBJ2-3 and V is TRBV7-9, with 8 bases identical to TRBD1. The CDR3 runs to 15 residues. The V gene end was trimmed by 6 bases and the J gene end by 2 bases; junction bases not matched to a gene: 7. The germline gives CDR1 SEHNR, CDR2 FQNEAQ (reference sequence). The DNA of the CDR3 is TGTGCCAGCAGTTTCAGACAGGGGACCACAGATACGCAGTATTTT. It specifies CASSFRQGTTDTQYF.

The J gene is TRBJ1-2, the V gene TRBV28; no firm D call. The CDR3 loop spans 15 amino acids. Germline V gene data show CDR1 as MDHEN and CDR2 as SYDVKM. Trimming stripped 7 bases from V and 3 bases from J, with 18 bases between. Here the CDR3 reads CASTDAGVRDYGYTF. The CDR3 bases are TGTGCCAGCACCGACGCCGGGGTACGGGACTATGGCTACACCTTC.